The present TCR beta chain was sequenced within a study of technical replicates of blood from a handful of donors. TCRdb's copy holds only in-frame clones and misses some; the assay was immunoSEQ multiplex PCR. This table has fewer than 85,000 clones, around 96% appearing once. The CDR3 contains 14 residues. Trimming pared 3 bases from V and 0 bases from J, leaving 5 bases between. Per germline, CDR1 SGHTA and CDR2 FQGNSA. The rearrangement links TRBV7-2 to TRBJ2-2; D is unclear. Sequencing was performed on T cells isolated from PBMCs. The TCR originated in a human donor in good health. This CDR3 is CASSLSSNTGELFF. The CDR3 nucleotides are TGTGCCAGCAGCTTGTCCTCGAACACCGGGGAGCTGTTTTTT. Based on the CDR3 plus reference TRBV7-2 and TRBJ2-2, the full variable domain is GAGVSQSPSNKVTEKGKDVELRCDPISGHTALYWYRQSLGQGLEFLIYFQGNSAPDKSGLPSDRFSAERTGGSVSTLTIQRTQQEDSAVYLCASSLSSNTGELFFGEGSRLTVL.